The clone carrying this T cell receptor beta chain was recorded a few times. The antigen remains unidentified. Looked up from germline, CDR1 is KGHDR and CDR2 is SFDVKD. The CDR3 sequence is 15 residues long. V lost 2 bases and J lost 9; bases outside the gene matches: 8. This sample was included in a study of blood T cells in healthy people across ages. Overall study findings and caveats: A roughly linear fall in TCR beta diversity per million T cells was seen with increasing age.

Primers used in a second PCR of about 7 to 11 cycles were a sample-barcoded 5' primer and a J-beta primer mix. Sequencing recovered at least 2.5 million CDR3-containing paired-end reads from each sample. TCRdb re-called the 5' RACE reads through MiXCR, storing one row per CDR3 protein. This sample has roughly 500,000 distinct CDR3 sequences, with roughly 28% found just once. Donors gave 8.5 to 10 milliliters of peripheral blood apiece. This sequence was found in a woman in her 70s in good health. The gene calls are TRBV24-1 and TRBJ2-1, with TRBD2 matching over 8 bases. The sample taken for sequencing was blood. CDR3 bases: TGTGCCACCAGTGATTCTACGGGGGGGCGGGGTGAGCAGTTCTTC. It is translated as CATSDSTGGRGEQFF.